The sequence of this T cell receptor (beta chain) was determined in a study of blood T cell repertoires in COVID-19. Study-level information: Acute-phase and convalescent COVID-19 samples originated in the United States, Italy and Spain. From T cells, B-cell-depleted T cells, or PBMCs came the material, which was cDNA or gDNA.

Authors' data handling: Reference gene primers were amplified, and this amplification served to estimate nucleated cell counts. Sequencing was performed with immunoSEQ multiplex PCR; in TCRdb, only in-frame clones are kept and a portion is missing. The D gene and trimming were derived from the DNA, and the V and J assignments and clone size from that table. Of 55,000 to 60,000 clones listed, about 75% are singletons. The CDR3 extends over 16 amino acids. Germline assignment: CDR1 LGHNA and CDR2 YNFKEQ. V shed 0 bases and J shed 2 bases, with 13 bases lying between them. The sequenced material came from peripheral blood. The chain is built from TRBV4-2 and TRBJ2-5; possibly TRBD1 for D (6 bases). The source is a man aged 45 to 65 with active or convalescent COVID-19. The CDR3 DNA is TGTGCCAGCAGCCAAGATGGGCCCGGACAGCAAGAGACCCAGTACTTC. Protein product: CASSQDGPGQQETQYF.